A single sample is the source of the 26 T cell receptor beta chains below, sequenced in a study of blood T cells in healthy people across ages. A sample-barcoded 5' primer and a J-beta primer mix were used in a second PCR of about 7 to 12 cycles. TCRdb ran MiXCR on the 5' RACE reads and lists one entry per CDR3 protein. The profile shows 790,000 or so distinct CDR3 sequences, more than 35% of them singletons. The specimen sequenced was blood. The receptors derive from an elderly man in good health.

The gene calls are TRBV10-3 and TRBJ2-7, with D tentatively TRBD2 (6 bases). Trimming removed 7 bases from V and 5 bases from J, with 15 bases in between. The CDR3 has 13 residues. The germline gives CDR1 ENHRY, CDR2 SYGVKD. The DNA of the CDR3 is TGTGCCATCACGGGAGAGCTTTGGGACGAGCAGTACTTC. Translated, it gives CAITGELWDEQYF.

The chain combines TRBV20-1 with TRBJ2-7, with D maybe TRBD2 (5 bases). V was shortened by 3 bases and J by 2 bases, with 14 bases between the two germline ends. From germline, CDR1 is DFQATT and CDR2 SNEGSKA (reference sequence). The CDR3 is 14 residues long. CDR3 DNA sequence: TGCAGTGCTAGCGGGGAAGCCGGAGCCTACGAGCAGTACTTC. The encoded protein is CSASGEAGAYEQYF.

This clonotype was recorded a few times. The chain employs TRBV11-1 and TRBJ2-3; 10 nucleotides line up with TRBD2. With 5 bases clipped from V and 4 bases from J, the junction kept 9 bases outside the gene matches. The CDR3 has 16 amino acids. In germline, CDR1 is SGHAT, CDR2 FQDESV (reference sequence). CDR3 in amino acids: CASSPWTSGGADTQYF. CDR3 sequence (DNA): TGTGCCAGCAGCCCCTGGACTAGCGGAGGGGCAGATACGCAGTATTTT.

The V and J genes are TRBV5-1 and TRBJ2-5, with TRBD2 matching over 12 bases. With 0 bases clipped from V and 11 bases from J, the junction kept 11 bases outside the gene matches. This CDR3 has 16 residues. Germline V gives CDR1 SGHRS, CDR2 YFSETQ. CDR3 in DNA: TGCGCCAGCAGCTTGGGGACTAGCGGGAAGGGGTATGAGCAGTACTTC. The encoded protein is CASSLGTSGKGYEQYF.

CDR3 sequence: CASSLRLAGGKETQYF. In DNA, the CDR3 is TGTGCCAGCAGCCTAAGACTAGCGGGAGGTAAAGAGACCCAGTACTTC. The chain employs TRBV11-2 and TRBJ2-5, with 13 bases that match TRBD2. Germline V lookup: CDR1 SGHAT, CDR2 FQNNGV. CDR3 length: 16 amino acids. Germline trimming cut 5 bases from V and 3 bases from J; bases unmatched to any gene: 6.

V and J are TRBV5-1 and TRBJ1-2; D is uncertain. Trimming removed 0 bases from V and 4 bases from J, with 7 bases in between. There are 13 residues in the CDR3. The germline V gene encodes CDR1 SGHRS and CDR2 YFSETQ. The CDR3 bases are TGCGCCAGCAGCTTGGAAGGGAGCTATGGCTACACCTTC. Protein product: CASSLEGSYGYTF.

The CDR3 coding sequence is TGTGCCAGCAGCCTGACTAGCTTAGCAGATACGCAGTATTTT. This sequence encodes CASSLTSLADTQYF. This chain links TRBV6-1 with TRBJ2-3; TRBD2 matches at 7 bases. CDR3 length equals 14 residues. Trimming took 6 bases from V and 4 from J; bases not matched to a gene: 7. CDR1 is MNHNS, CDR2 SASEGT, per germline.

This chain links TRBV20-1 with TRBJ2-2; the match to TRBD2 covers 13 bases. J lost 0 bases, V lost 3 bases, and 1 base had no gene match. CDR1 DFQATT and CDR2 SNEGSKA come from the germline V gene (reference sequence). The CDR3 sequence is 16 residues long. The CDR3 region is CSARGLAGSNTGELFF. Written as DNA, the CDR3 is TGCAGTGCTAGGGGACTAGCGGGATCGAACACCGGGGAGCTGTTTTTT.

Concerning this clonotype: This may come from a read error, since a much larger clone is one base off. The rearrangement uses TRBV5-1 and TRBJ1-6, with TRBD1 as a possible D gene (5 bases). CDR1 and CDR2 from the germline V gene are SGHRS and YFSETQ. Trimming took off 2 bases at V and 5 bases at J, with 17 bases between the two ends. CDR3 length equals 17 residues. DNA of the CDR3: TGCGCCAGCAGCTTCGTCCCGGGACCGGGAGATAATTCACCCCTCCACTTT. This translates into CASSFVPGPGDNSPLHF.

This clonotype was seen repeatedly, ten times or more. The chain uses TRBV2 and TRBJ1-2; D ambiguous. CDR3 length equals 12 residues. CDR1 and CDR2 (germline): SNHLY, FYNNEI. The ends were cut back, 2 bases at V and 8 bases at J, with 9 bases in the middle. CDR3 DNA sequence: TGTGCCAGCAGTGAACGGGGATACGGCTACACCTTC. This encodes CASSERGYGYTF.

The rearrangement uses TRBV20-1 and TRBJ1-2; D gene uncertain. The CDR3 has 13 residues. CDR1 and CDR2 from the germline V gene are DFQATT and SNEGSKA (reference sequence). V lost 0 bases and J lost 2, with 7 bases in between. CDR3 DNA: TGCAGTGCTAGAGATCGGGAAAACTATGGCTACACCTTC. Translation: CSARDRENYGYTF.

About this clonotype: The junction shows a germline mismatch at one end, possibly a read error. The chain links TRBV5-1 to TRBJ2-1; 9 positions match TRBD1. Looked up from germline, CDR1 is SGHRS and CDR2 is YFSETQ. This CDR3 comprises 15 residues. CDR3 amino acids: CASSLGQGSHNGQFF. The CDR3 DNA reads TGCGCCAGCAGCTTAGGACAGGGGTCACACAATGGGCAGTTCTTC.

J is TRBJ2-5 and V is TRBV20-1; 9 positions match TRBD2. The better agreement between TRBJ2-4 and the DNA end casts doubt on the J call. Germline CDR1 DFQATT, CDR2 SNEGSKA (reference sequence). This CDR3 has 14 amino acids. The CDR3 protein is CSARGPLAGHIQYF. DNA for the CDR3: TGCAGTGCTAGAGGCCCACTAGCGGGCCACATTCAGTACTTC.

The chain uses TRBV29-1 and TRBJ2-1; 7 nucleotides line up with TRBD1. The CDR3 consists of 14 residues. The germline CDR1 and CDR2 sequences are SQVTM and ANQGSEA. J lost 6 bases, V lost 3 bases, and 8 bases had no gene match. Here the CDR3 DNA reads TGCAGCGTTGACAGGGGGTTACAGAGCAATGAGCAGTTCTTC. The encoded protein is CSVDRGLQSNEQFF.

The genes are TRBV20-1 and TRBJ2-6, with D unclear. This CDR3 contains 17 residues. Between the trimmed V and J ends, which lost 0 bases and 0 bases, there was a span of 12 bases. Germline lookup yields CDR1 DFQATT and CDR2 SNEGSKA (reference sequence). DNA of the CDR3: TGCAGTGCTAGAGATCTAGGACGGAGCTCTGGGGCCAACGTCCTGACTTTC. This gives the protein CSARDLGRSSGANVLTF.

The rearrangement joins TRBV2 to TRBJ2-1, with TRBD2 identical over 7 bases. The CDR3 runs to 14 residues. Trimming removed 6 bases from V and 6 bases from J; junction bases left unmatched: 8. Germline CDR1 reads SNHLY; CDR2 reads FYNNEI. This CDR3 reads CASSPGLPSNEQFF. The CDR3 DNA follows: TGTGCCAGCAGCCCGGGACTACCAAGCAATGAGCAGTTCTTC.

The V call is TRBV7-9, the J call TRBJ2-7, with a tentative D call TRBD1 (5 bases). Trimming took off 1 base at V and 4 bases at J, with 14 bases between the two ends. The CDR3 is 15 residues long. The germline V gene encodes CDR1 SEHNR and CDR2 FQNEAQ (reference sequence). CDR3 nucleotides: TGTGCCAGCAGCTTAGATCAGGGAAGATGGTACGAGCAGTACTTC. It encodes CASSLDQGRWYEQYF.

J is TRBJ2-2 and V is TRBV27; 10 nucleotides match TRBD1. Germline assignment: CDR1 MNHEY and CDR2 SMNVEV (reference sequence). Losses at the gene ends were 3 bases for V and 6 bases for J; bases not matched to a gene: 7. This CDR3 comprises 16 residues. The CDR3, as DNA: TGTGCCAGCAGTTTTAGCGACAGGGGGCCGGCCGGGGAGCTGTTTTTT. Translating it yields CASSFSDRGPAGELFF.

This clonotype has only one observation. This sequence joins TRBV24-1 and TRBJ2-1; D call uncertain. The CDR3 runs 13 residues. Germline assignment: CDR1 KGHDR and CDR2 SFDVKD. Trimming stripped 3 bases from V and 10 bases from J, with 12 bases between. CDR3 nucleotide sequence: TGTGCCACCAGTGATGCTTGGGTCAGCGAGCAGTTCTTC. It yields the protein CATSDAWVSEQFF.

This clonotype showed up just a few times. This chain links TRBV14 with TRBJ2-5, with D unresolved. V was shortened by 0 bases and J by 2 bases, with 10 bases between the two germline ends. CDR1 is SGHDN, CDR2 FVKESK, per germline. The length of the CDR3 is 15 residues. The CDR3 is CASSQDPGRQETQYF. The CDR3 DNA is TGTGCCAGCAGCCAAGATCCGGGCAGACAAGAGACCCAGTACTTC.

The gene calls are TRBV28 and TRBJ1-4, with D uncertain. The CDR3 covers 15 residues. Germline CDR1 and CDR2: MDHEN and SYDVKM. V gave up 5 bases and J gave up 5 bases, with 15 bases separating them. The CDR3: CASSLLTSGNEKLFF. CDR3 nucleotides: TGTGCCAGCAGTCTTCTCACCTCTGGAAATGAAAAACTGTTTTTT.

The table lists this clonotype with a few counts. The gene calls are TRBV5-5 and TRBJ2-5; 13 nucleotides match TRBD2. The CDR3 consists of 15 residues. CDR1 and CDR2 (germline): SGHKS, YYEKEE (reference sequence). With V trimmed by 2 bases and J by 11 bases, 9 bases remained unmatched. The CDR3 sequence is CASSFGLAGDREQYF. The CDR3 nucleotides read TGTGCCAGCAGCTTTGGACTAGCGGGAGATAGGGAGCAGTACTTC.

This clonotype was counted ten times or more. This chain uses TRBV5-1 with TRBJ2-7, with D possibly TRBD1 on 5 matching bases. The V gene lost 4 bases and the J gene lost 3 bases, with 17 bases spanning the gap. This CDR3 comprises 15 residues. Germline values: CDR1 SGHRS, CDR2 YFSETQ. CDR3 in amino acids: CASSPLDTDFYEQYF. CDR3 nucleotides: TGCGCCAGCAGCCCCCTGGACACGGATTTCTACGAGCAGTACTTC.

J is TRBJ2-7 and V is TRBV20-1, with 10 bases matching TRBD1. The assigned J gene may be wrong: the sequence end matches TRBJ2-5 better. Germline V gene data show CDR1 as DFQATT and CDR2 as SNEGSKA (reference sequence). This CDR3 has 15 residues. This CDR3 reads CSASLDRGLLETQYF. The CDR3 bases are TGCAGTGCTAGTCTCGACAGGGGGCTTTTGGAGACCCAGTACTTC.

The sample holds a few counts of this clonotype. The rearrangement joins TRBV20-1 to TRBJ1-6; TRBD1 matches 9 bases. Germline V CDR1 and CDR2: DFQATT, SNEGSKA (reference sequence). This CDR3 comprises 14 residues. Trimming took 2 bases from V and 5 from J; bases not matched to a gene: 1. In DNA, the CDR3 is TGCAGTGCTAGAAGGACAGGGGATAATTCACCCCTCCACTTT. It encodes CSARRTGDNSPLHF.

The chain employs TRBV5-1 and TRBJ2-1; D might be TRBD1 or TRBD2, each matching 5 bases. In germline, CDR1 is SGHRS, CDR2 YFSETQ. The CDR3 loop spans 16 amino acids. V was trimmed by 0 bases and J by 8 bases, leaving 18 bases between them. The chain's CDR3 is CASSLGHRDRMDEQFF. As DNA, the CDR3 is TGCGCCAGCAGCTTGGGACACCGGGACCGTATGGATGAGCAGTTCTTC.